The subject of this entry is one T cell receptor beta chain. The antigen is undetermined. The sample originates from a study of T cells in Graves' hyperthyroidism and ophthalmopathy. RNA transcripts gave rise to amplified TCR beta CDR3 regions. The study used the HTBI primer set for a first-round RT-PCR of the TCR CDR3. Using its own MiXCR run on the multiplex PCR reads, TCRdb lists one record per CDR3 protein. Here the sample spans 500,000 to 750,000 distinct CDR3 sequences, over 12% being singletons. Per the germline V gene, CDR1 is SGHNT and CDR2 is YENEEA. J was trimmed by 4 bases and V by 2 bases; bases with no gene match: 20. This CDR3 is built from 20 residues. General study points: Among clonotypes expanded in thyroid above 0.001, most were also found in blood.

The origin of this receptor is a woman aged 18-29 years with Graves' ophthalmopathy. The chain couples TRBV11-3 to TRBJ2-1, with TRBD2 matching 7 bases. What was sequenced was blood. CDR3 in amino acids: CASSLWLSPGTTAPYNEQFF. The CDR3 DNA follows: TGTGCCAGCAGCTTATGGCTCTCTCCGGGGACTACCGCCCCGTACAATGAGCAGTTCTTC.